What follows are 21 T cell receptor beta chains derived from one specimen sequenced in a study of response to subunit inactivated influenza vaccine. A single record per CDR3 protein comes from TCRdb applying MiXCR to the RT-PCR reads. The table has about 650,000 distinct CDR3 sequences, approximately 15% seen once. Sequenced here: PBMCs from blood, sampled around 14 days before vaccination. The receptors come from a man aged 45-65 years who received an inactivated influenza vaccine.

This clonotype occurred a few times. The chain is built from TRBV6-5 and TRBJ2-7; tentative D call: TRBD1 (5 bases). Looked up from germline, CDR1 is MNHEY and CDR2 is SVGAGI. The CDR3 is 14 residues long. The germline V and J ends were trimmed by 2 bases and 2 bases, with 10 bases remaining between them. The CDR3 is CASSYGAAPYEQYF. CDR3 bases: TGTGCCAGCAGTTACGGGGCAGCGCCCTACGAGCAGTACTTC.

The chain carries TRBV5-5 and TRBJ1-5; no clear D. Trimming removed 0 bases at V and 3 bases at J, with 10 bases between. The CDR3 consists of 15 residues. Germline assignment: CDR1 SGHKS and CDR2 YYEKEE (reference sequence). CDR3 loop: CASSLGWSYNQPQHF. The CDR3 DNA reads TGTGCCAGCAGCTTGGGTTGGTCATACAATCAGCCCCAGCATTTT.

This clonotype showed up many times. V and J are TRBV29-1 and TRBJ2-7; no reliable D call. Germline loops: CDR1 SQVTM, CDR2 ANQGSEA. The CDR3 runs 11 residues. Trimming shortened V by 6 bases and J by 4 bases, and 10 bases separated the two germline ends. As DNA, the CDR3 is TGCAGCGTGCAGACCGCGTACGAGCAGTACTTC. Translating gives CSVQTAYEQYF.

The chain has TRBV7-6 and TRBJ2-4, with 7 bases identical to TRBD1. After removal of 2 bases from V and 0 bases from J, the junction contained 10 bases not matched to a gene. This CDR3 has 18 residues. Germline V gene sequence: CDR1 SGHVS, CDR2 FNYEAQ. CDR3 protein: CASSLSRRDSLAKNIQYF. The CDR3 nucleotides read TGTGCCAGCAGCTTATCGAGAAGGGACAGCCTAGCCAAAAACATTCAGTACTTC.

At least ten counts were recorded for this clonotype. The CDR3 sequence is CASSKGKRGQARGSYNSPLHF. The CDR3 DNA follows: TGTGCCAGCAGCAAAGGCAAAAGGGGACAGGCTCGGGGTTCCTATAATTCACCCCTCCACTTT. The V gene is TRBV21-1, the J gene TRBJ1-6; the table's D call TRBD1 went unverified against the DNA. TRBV21-1 is termed a pseudogene. The CDR3 is made up of 21 amino acids.

The DNA for the CDR3 is TGCAGTGGGATTCAGACAGGAGGGTTGCACGAGCAGTACTTC. This codes for CSGIQTGGLHEQYF. The genes are TRBV20-1 and TRBJ2-7; D may be TRBD1 or TRBD2 (6 bases each). Per germline, CDR1 DFQATT and CDR2 SNEGSKA (reference sequence). The CDR3 has 14 amino acids. Trimming stripped 7 bases from V and 5 bases from J, with 21 bases between.

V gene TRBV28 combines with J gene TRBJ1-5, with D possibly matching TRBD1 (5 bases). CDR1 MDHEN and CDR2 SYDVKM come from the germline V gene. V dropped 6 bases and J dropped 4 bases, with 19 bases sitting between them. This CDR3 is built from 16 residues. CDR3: CASRSPGQGFNQPQHF. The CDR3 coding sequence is TGTGCCAGCAGATCTCCCGGGCAGGGCTTTAATCAGCCCCAGCATTTT.

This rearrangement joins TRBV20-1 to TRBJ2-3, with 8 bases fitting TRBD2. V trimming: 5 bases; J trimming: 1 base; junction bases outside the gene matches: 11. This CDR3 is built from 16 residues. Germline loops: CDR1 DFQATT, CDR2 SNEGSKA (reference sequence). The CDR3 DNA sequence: TGCAGTGCTTCAACACGCCGGGAGGGGGGCACAGATACGCAGTATTTT. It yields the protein CSASTRREGGTDTQYF.

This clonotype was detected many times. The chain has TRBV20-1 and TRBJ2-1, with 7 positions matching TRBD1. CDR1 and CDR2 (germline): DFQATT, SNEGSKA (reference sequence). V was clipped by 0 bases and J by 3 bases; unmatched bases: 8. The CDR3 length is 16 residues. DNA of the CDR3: TGCAGTGCTAGAGATGAGGGGGCGAGTCGCTACAATGAGCAGTTCTTC. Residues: CSARDEGASRYNEQFF.

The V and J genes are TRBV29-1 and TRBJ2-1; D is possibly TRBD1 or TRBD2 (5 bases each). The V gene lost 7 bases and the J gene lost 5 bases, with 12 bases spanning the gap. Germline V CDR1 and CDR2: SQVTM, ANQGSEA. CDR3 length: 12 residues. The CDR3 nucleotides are TGCAGCGCGGGACCTGAGGACAATGAGCAGTTCTTC. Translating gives CSAGPEDNEQFF.

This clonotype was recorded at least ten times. CDR3: CASSQGAEQFF. The CDR3 bases are TGTGCCAGCAGTCAGGGGGCTGAGCAGTTCTTC. V gene TRBV6-2 or TRBV6-3 combines with J gene TRBJ2-1, with TRBD1 matching over 8 bases. In germline, CDR1 is MNHEY, CDR2 SVGEGT. This CDR3 contains 11 residues. The V gene end was trimmed by 5 bases and the J gene end by 9 bases; junction bases not matched to a gene: 0.

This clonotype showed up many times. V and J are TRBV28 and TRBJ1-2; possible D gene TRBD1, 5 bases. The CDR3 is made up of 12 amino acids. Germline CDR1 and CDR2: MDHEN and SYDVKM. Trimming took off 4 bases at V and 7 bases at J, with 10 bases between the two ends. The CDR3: CASSSRVGGYTF. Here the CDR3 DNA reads TGTGCCAGCAGTTCCAGGGTTGGTGGCTACACCTTC.

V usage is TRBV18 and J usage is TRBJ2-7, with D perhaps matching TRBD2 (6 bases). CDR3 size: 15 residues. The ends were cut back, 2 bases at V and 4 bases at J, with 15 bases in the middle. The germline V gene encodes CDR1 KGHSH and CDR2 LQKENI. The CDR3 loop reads CASSPSASVLYEQYF. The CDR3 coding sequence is TGTGCCAGCTCACCATCGGCTAGCGTTTTATACGAGCAGTACTTC.

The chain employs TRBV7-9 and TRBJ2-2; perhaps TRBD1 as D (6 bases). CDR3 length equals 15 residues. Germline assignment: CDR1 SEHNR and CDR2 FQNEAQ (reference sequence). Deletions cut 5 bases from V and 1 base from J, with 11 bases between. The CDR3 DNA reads TGTGCCAGCAGCCCCCCGGGACAGAACACCGGGGAGCTGTTTTTT. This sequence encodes CASSPPGQNTGELFF.

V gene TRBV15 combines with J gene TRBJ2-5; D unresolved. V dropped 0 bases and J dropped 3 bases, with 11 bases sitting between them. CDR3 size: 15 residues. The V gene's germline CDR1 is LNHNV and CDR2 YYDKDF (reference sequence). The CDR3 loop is CATSRDDGRKETQYF. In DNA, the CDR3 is TGTGCCACCAGCAGAGATGATGGCAGAAAAGAGACCCAGTACTTC.

The CDR3 DNA reads TGTGCCAGCAAAGAGACAGTGGCAACAGATACGCAGTATTTT. Amino acid sequence: CASKETVATDTQYF. The chain couples TRBV28 to TRBJ2-3, with a tentative D call TRBD1 (5 bases). With 7 bases removed from V and 3 bases from J, the gap between germline ends came to 14 bases. The CDR3 extends over 14 amino acids. Germline CDR1 MDHEN, CDR2 SYDVKM.

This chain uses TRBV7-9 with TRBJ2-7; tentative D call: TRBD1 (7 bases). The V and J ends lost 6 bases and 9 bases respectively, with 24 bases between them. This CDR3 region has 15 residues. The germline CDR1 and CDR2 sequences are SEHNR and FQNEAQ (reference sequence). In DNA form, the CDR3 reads TGTGCCAGCAGACCCGGGACAGCCCTTCACGGGGGGCAGTACTTC. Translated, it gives CASRPGTALHGGQYF.

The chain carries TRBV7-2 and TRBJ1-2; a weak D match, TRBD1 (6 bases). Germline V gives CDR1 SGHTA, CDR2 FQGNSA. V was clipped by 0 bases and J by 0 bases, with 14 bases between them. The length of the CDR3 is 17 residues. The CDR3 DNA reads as TGTGCCAGCAGCTTAGCGGGGGGCATCGCCTCTAACTATGGCTACACCTTC. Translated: CASSLAGGIASNYGYTF. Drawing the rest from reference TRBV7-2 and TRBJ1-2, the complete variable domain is GAGVSQSPSNKVTEKGKDVELRCDPISGHTALYWYRQSLGQGLEFLIYFQGNSAPDKSGLPSDRFSAERTGGSVSTLTIQRTQQEDSAVYLCASSLAGGIASNYGYTFGSGTRLTVV.

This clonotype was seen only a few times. The CDR3 loop reads CSAARGRQTYEQYF. CDR3 bases: TGCAGTGCCGCCAGGGGCAGGCAAACCTACGAGCAGTACTTC. The gene calls are TRBV20-1 and TRBJ2-7; tentatively, D is TRBD1 (6 bases). The CDR3 sequence is 14 residues long. Per germline, CDR1 DFQATT and CDR2 SNEGSKA (reference sequence). V lost 6 bases and J 2 bases, leaving 17 bases between the germline ends.

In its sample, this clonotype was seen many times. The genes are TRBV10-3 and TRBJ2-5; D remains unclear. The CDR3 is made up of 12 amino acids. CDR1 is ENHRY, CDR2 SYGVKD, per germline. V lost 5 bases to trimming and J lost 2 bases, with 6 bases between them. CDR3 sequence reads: CAISQGQETQYF. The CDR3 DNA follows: TGTGCCATCAGTCAAGGGCAAGAGACCCAGTACTTC.

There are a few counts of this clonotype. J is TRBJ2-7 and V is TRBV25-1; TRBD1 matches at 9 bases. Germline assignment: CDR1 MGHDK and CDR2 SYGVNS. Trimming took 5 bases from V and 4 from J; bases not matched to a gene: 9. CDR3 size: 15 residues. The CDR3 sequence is CASSPPGTGTYEQYF. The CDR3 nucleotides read TGTGCCAGCAGTCCCCCCGGGACAGGGACGTACGAGCAGTACTTC.